This T cell receptor beta chain was retrieved from a study of blood T cell repertoires in COVID-19. The method was immunoSEQ multiplex PCR; TCRdb's version includes in-frame clones alone and lacks a portion of them. The sample comprises about 300,000 clones, roughly nine tenths of which are singletons, and approximately 2.9% rests with the top ten. This clonotype was sampled from a woman between 50 and 59 years old who had been exposed to COVID-19. Sequencing was carried out using PBMCs or T cells enriched from blood (not recorded which).

The DNA for the CDR3 is TGCGCCAGCAGCGGGGAGGATTACAATGAGCAGTTCTTC. Protein product: CASSGEDYNEQFF. The chain uses TRBV5-1 and TRBJ2-1, with a weak D call TRBD2 (6 bases). There are 13 residues in the CDR3. The germline CDR1 and CDR2 sequences are SGHRS and YFSETQ. V lost 4 bases to trimming and J lost 4 bases, with 9 bases between them.